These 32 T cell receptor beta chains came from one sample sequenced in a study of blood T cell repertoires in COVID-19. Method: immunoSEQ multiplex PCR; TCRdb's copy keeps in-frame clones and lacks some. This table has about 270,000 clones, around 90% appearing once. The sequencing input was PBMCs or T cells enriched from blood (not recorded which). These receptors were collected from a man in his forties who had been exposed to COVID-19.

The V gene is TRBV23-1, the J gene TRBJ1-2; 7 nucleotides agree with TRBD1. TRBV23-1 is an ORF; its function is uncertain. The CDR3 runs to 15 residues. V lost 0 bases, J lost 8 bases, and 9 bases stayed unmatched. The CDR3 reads CASSQSPKGAHGYTF. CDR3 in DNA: TGCGCCAGCAGTCAATCCCCAAAGGGGGCGCACGGCTACACCTTC.

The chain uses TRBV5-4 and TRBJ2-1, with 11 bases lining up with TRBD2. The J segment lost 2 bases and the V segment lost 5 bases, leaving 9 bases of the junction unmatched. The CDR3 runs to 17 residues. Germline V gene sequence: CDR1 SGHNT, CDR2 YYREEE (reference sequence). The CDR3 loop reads CASRPRLAGSTYNEQFF. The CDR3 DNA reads TGTGCCAGCAGGCCTCGACTAGCGGGATCAACCTACAATGAGCAGTTCTTC. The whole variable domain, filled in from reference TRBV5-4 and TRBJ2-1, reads ETGVTQSPTHLIKTRGQQVTLRCSSQSGHNTVSWYQQALGQGPQFIFQYYREEENGRGNFPPRFSGLQFPNYSSELNVNALELDDSALYLCASRPRLAGSTYNEQFFGPGTRLTVL.

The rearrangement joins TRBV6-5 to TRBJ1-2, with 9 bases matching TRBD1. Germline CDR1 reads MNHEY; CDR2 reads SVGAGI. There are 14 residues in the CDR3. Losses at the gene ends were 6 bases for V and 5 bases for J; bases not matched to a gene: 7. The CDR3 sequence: CASRPPGQGYGYTF. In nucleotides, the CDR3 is TGTGCCAGCAGACCCCCGGGACAGGGATATGGCTACACCTTC.

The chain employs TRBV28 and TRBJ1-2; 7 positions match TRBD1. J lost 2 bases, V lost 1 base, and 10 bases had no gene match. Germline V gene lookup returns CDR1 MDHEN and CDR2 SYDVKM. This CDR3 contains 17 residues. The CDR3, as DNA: TGTGCCAGCAGTTTATTGGGCAGGGGGACCACAAACTATGGCTACACCTTC. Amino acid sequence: CASSLLGRGTTNYGYTF.

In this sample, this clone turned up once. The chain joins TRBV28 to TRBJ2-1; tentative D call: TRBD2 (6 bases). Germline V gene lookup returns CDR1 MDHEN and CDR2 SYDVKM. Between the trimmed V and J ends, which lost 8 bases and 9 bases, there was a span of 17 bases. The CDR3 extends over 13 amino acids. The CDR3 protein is CASRDSSYPEQFF. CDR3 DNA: TGTGCCAGCCGGGACTCAAGCTATCCTGAGCAGTTCTTC.

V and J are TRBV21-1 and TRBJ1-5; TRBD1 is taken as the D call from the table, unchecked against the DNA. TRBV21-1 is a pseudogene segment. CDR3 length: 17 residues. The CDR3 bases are TGTGCCAGCAGCAAACCAAGGACAGGAGTGAGCAATCAGCCCCAGCATTTT. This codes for CASSKPRTGVSNQPQHF.

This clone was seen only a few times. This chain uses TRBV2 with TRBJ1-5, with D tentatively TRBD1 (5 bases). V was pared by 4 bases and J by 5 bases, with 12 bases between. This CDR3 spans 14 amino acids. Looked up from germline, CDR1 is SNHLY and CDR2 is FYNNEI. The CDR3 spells CASSGGRGYQPQHF. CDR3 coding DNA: TGTGCCAGCAGTGGTGGAAGGGGATATCAGCCCCAGCATTTT.

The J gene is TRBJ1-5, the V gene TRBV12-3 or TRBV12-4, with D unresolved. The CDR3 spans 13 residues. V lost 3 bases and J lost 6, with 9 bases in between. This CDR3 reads CASSFSGSQPQHF. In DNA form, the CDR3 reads TGTGCCAGCAGTTTTTCGGGGTCTCAGCCCCAGCATTTT.

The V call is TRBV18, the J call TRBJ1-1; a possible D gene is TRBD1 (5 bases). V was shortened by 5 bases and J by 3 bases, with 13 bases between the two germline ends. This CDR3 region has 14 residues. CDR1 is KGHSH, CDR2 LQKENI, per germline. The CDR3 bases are TGTGCCAGCTCAACCACAGGAGCCCACACTGAAGCTTTCTTT. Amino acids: CASSTTGAHTEAFF.

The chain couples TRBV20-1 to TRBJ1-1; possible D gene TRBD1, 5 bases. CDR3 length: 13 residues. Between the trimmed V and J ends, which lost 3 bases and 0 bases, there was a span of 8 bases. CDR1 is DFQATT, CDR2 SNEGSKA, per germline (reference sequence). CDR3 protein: CSASGGVNTEAFF. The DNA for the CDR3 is TGCAGTGCTAGTGGGGGAGTGAACACTGAAGCTTTCTTT.

The CDR3 region is CASSSSGRGDNQPQHF. The CDR3, as DNA: TGTGCCAGCAGTAGTTCGGGCAGGGGGGATAATCAGCCCCAGCATTTT. The V and J genes are TRBV28 and TRBJ1-5; the match to TRBD1 covers 7 bases. Germline CDR1 reads MDHEN; CDR2 reads SYDVKM. The CDR3 has 16 amino acids. V lost 5 bases to trimming and J lost 4 bases; unmatched junction nucleotides: 11.

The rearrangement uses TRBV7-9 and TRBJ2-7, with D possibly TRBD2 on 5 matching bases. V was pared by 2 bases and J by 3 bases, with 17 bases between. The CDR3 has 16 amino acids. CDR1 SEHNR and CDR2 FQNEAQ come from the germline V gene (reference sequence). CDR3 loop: CASSLTSGSGNYEQYF. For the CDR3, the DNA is TGTGCCAGCAGCTTAACCTCCGGGTCGGGGAACTACGAGCAGTACTTC.

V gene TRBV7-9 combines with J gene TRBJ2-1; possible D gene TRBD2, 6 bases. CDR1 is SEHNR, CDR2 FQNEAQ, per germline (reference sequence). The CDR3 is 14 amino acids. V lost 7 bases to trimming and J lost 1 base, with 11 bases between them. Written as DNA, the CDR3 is TGTGCCAGCACCCGGGACTGGTCCTACAATGAGCAGTTCTTC. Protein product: CASTRDWSYNEQFF.

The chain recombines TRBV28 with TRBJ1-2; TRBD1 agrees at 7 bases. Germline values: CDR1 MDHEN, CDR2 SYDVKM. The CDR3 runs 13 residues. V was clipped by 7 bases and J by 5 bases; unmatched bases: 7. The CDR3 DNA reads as TGTGCCAGCACTCCGGGACAGACTTATGGCTACACCTTC. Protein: CASTPGQTYGYTF.

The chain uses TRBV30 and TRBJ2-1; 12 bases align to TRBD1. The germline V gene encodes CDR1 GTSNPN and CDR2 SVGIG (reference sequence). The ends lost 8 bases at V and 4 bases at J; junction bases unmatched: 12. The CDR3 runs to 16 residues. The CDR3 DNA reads TGTGCCGGCCGGGACAGGGGGCTTCTCGGGTACAATGAGCAGTTCTTC. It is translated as CAGRDRGLLGYNEQFF.

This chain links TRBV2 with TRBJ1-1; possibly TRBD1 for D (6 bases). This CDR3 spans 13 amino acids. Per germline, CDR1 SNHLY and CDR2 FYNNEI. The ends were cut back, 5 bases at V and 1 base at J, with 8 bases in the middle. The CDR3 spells CASSTQGNTEAFF. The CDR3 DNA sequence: TGTGCCAGCAGTACACAGGGGAACACTGAAGCTTTCTTT.

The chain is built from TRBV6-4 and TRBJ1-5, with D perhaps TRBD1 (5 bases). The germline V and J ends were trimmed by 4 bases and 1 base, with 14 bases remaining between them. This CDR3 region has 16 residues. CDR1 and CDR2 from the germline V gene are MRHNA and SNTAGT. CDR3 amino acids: CASSAARGLSNQPQHF. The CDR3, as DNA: TGTGCCAGCAGTGCCGCGCGGGGGTTGAGCAATCAGCCCCAGCATTTT.

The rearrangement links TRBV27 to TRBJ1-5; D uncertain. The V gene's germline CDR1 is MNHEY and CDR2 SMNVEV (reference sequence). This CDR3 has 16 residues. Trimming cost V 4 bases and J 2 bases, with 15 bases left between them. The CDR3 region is CASSSVDSGGNQPQHF. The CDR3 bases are TGTGCCAGCAGTTCCGTCGATTCGGGAGGCAATCAGCCCCAGCATTTT.

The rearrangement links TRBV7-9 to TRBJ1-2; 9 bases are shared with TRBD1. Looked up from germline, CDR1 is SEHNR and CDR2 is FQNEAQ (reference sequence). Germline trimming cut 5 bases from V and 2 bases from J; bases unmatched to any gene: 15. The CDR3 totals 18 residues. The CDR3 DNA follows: TGTGCCAGCAGCAATCGATCCGGGACAGGGTACGTGAACTATGGCTACACCTTC. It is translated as CASSNRSGTGYVNYGYTF.

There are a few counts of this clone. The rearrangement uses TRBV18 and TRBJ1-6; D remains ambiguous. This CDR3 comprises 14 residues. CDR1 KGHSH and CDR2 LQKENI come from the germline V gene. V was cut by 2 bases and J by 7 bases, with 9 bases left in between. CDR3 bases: TGTGCCAGCTCACCAACAGACCTAAATTCACCCCTCCACTTT. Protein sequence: CASSPTDLNSPLHF.

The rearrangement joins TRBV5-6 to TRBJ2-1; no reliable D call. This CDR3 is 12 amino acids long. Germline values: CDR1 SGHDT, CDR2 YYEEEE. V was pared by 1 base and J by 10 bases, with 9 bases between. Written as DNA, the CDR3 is TGTGCCAGCAGCTTGAATACCGAGGAGCAGTTCTTC. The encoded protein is CASSLNTEEQFF. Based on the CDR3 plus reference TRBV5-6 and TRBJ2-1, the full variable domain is DAGVTQSPTHLIKTRGQQVTLRCSPKSGHDTVSWYQQALGQGPQFIFQYYEEEERQRGNFPDRFSGHQFPNYSSELNVNALLLGDSALYLCASSLNTEEQFFGPGTRLTVL.

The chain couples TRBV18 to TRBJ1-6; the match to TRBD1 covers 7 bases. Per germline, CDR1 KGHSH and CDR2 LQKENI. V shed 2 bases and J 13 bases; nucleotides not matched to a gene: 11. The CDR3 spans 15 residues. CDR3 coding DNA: TGTGCCAGCTCACCAACCGGGACAGTGGTTTCTCCCCTCCACTTT. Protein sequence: CASSPTGTVVSPLHF.

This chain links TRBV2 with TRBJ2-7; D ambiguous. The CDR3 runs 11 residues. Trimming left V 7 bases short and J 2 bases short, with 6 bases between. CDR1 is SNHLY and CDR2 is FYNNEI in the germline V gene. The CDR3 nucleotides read TGTGCCAGCACGGTAACCTACGAGCAGTACTTC. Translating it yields CASTVTYEQYF.

CDR3 protein: CASMGLAIHEQFF. Written as DNA, the CDR3 is TGTGCCAGCATGGGACTAGCTATCCATGAGCAGTTCTTC. The chain combines TRBV3-1 (or the pseudogene TRBV3-2) with TRBJ2-1; 9 bases map to TRBD2. This CDR3 is 13 amino acids long. Germline V gene sequence: CDR1 LGHDT, CDR2 YNNKEL (reference sequence). V shed 7 bases, J shed 8 bases, and the junction held 6 bases outside the gene matches.

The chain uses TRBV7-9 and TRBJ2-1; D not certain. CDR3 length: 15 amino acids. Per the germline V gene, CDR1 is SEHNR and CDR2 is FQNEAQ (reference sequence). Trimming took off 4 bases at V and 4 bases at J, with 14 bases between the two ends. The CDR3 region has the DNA TGTGCCAGCAGCTCTCCCCGGAGCACTTACAATGAGCAGTTCTTC. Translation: CASSSPRSTYNEQFF.

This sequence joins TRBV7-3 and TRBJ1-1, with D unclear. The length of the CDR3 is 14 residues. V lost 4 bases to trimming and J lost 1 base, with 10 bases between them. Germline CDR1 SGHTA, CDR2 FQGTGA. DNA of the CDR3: TGTGCCAGCAGCTCAGGACTGCCGAACACTGAAGCTTTCTTT. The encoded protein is CASSSGLPNTEAFF. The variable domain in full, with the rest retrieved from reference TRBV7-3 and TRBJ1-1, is GAGVSQTPSNKVTEKGKYVELRCDPISGHTALYWYRQSLGQGPEFLIYFQGTGAADDSGLPNDRFFAVRPEGSVSTLKIQRTERGDSAVYLCASSSGLPNTEAFFGQGTRLTVV.

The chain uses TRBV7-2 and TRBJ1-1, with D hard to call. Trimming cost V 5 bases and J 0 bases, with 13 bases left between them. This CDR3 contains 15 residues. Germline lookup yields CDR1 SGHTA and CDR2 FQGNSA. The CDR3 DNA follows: TGTGCCAGCAGCCCTATAAGCCGTTTGAACACTGAAGCTTTCTTT. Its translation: CASSPISRLNTEAFF.

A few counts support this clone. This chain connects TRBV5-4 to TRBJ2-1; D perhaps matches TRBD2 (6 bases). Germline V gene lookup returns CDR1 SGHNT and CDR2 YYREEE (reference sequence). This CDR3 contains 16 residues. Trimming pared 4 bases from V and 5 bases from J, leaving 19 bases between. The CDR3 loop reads CASSQAGTLVHNEQFF. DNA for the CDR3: TGTGCCAGCAGCCAGGCCGGGACTTTAGTTCACAATGAGCAGTTCTTC.

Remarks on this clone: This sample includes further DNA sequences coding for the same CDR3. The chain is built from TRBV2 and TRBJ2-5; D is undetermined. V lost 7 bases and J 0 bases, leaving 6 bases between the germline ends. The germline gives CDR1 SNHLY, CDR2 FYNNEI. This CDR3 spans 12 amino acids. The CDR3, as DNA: TGTGCCAGCAACCGGGACCAAGAGACCCAGTACTTC. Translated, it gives CASNRDQETQYF. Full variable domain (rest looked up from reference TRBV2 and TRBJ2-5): EPEVTQTPSHQVTQMGQEVILRCVPISNHLYFYWYRQILGQKVEFLVSFYNNEISEKSEIFDDQFSVERPDGSNFTLKIRSTKLEDSAMYFCASNRDQETQYFGPGTRLLVL.

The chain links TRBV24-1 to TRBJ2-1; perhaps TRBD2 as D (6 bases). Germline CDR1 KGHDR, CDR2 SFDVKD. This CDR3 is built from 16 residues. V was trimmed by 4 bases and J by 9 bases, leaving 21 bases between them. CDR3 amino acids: CATSEEGHVESSEQFF. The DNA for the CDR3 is TGTGCCACCAGTGAGGAGGGCCACGTCGAGAGTAGTGAGCAGTTCTTC.

The CDR3 is CASSQLTSGSVYEQFF. Here the CDR3 DNA reads TGCGCCAGCAGCCAATTAACTAGCGGGAGTGTCTATGAGCAGTTCTTC. The chain employs TRBV4-1 and TRBJ2-1, with 11 bases aligning to TRBD2. The CDR3 runs 16 residues. V lost 2 bases, J lost 8 bases, and 8 bases stayed unmatched. Per the germline V gene, CDR1 is MGHRA and CDR2 is YSYEKL.

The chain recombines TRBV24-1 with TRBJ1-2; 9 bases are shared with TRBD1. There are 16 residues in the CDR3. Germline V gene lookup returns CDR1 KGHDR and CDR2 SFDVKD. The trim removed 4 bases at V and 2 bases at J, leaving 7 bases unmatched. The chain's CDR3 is CATSDRTGEGNYGYTF. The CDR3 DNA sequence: TGTGCCACCAGTGACAGGACAGGGGAGGGCAACTATGGCTACACCTTC.